This T cell receptor beta chain was sequenced for a study of blood T cell repertoires in COVID-19. Using immunoSEQ multiplex PCR, the repertoire was profiled, and TCRdb retains in-frame clones only, with some absent. Of about 73,000 clones listed, 80% to 85% were seen once; the top ten hold 25% to 30%. CDR1 is MNHEY and CDR2 is SVGAGI in the germline V gene. The CDR3 loop spans 15 amino acids. Losses at the gene ends were 6 bases for V and 3 bases for J; bases not matched to a gene: 4. The rearrangement joins TRBV6-5 to TRBJ1-6, with 8 bases lining up with TRBD1. Sequencing was performed on peripheral blood. This receptor was identified in a human donor in a cohort sampled during active COVID-19. The CDR3 region has the DNA TGTGCCAGCAGGACGGACAGGGACTATAATTCACCCCTCCACTTT. It yields the protein CASRTDRDYNSPLHF.